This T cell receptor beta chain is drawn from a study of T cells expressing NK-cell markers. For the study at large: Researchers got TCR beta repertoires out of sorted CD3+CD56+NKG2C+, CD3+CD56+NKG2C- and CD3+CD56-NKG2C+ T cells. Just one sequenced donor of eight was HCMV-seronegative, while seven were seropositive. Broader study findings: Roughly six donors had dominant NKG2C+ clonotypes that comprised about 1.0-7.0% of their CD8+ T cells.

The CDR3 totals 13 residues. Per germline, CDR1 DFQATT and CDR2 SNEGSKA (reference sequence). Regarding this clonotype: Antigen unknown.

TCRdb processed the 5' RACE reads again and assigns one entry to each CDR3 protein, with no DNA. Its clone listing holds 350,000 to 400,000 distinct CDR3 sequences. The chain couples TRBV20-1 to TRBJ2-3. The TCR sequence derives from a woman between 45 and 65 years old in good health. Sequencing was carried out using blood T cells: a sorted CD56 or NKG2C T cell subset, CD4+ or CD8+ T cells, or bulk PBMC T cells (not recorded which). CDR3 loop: CSALESSGDTQYF.